The clone carrying this T cell receptor (beta chain) was counted many times. Time point defined: patch test 3, about 24 weeks after DPC sensitization. The treatment here: therapeutic diphenylcyclopropenone sensitization with weekly scalp DPC. This CDR3 region has 13 residues. Germline values: CDR1 ENHRY, CDR2 SYGVKD. V lost 11 bases to trimming and J lost 5 bases; unmatched junction nucleotides: 9. Each CDR3 protein gets one entry after TCRdb re-called the RACE reads with MiXCR. This sample yields fewer than 100,000 distinct CDR3 sequences, of which approximately 11% are seen a single time; around 1.1% belongs to the top ten. The sample comes from a study of human T cells and chemical hapten exposure.

The chain joins TRBV10-3 to TRBJ2-5; 9 nucleotides align to TRBD2. The sample consisted of whole blood, taken in connection with sensitization to the hapten diphenylcyclopropenone (DPC). The clonotype originates from a woman aged 25 to 39 with alopecia areata. Some clones in this sample may be carry-over from other donors' samples. The DNA for the CDR3 is TGTGCCTCCACCGGGACTAGCATTGAGACCCAGTACTTC. It yields the protein CASTGTSIETQYF.